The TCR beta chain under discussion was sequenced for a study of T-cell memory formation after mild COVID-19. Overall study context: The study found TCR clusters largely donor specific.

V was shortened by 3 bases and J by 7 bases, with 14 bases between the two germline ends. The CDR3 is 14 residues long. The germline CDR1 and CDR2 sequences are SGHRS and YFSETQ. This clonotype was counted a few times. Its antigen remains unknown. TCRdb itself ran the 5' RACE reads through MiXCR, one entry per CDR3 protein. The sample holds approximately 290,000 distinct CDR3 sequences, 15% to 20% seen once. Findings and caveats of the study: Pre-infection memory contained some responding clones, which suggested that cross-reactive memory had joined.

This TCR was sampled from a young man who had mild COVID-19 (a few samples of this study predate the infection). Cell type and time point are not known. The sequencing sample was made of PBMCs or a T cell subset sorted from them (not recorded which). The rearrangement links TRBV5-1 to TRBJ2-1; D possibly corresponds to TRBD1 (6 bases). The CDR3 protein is CASSSQGLGNEQFF. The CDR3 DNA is TGCGCCAGCAGCTCTCAGGGGTTAGGGAATGAGCAGTTCTTC.